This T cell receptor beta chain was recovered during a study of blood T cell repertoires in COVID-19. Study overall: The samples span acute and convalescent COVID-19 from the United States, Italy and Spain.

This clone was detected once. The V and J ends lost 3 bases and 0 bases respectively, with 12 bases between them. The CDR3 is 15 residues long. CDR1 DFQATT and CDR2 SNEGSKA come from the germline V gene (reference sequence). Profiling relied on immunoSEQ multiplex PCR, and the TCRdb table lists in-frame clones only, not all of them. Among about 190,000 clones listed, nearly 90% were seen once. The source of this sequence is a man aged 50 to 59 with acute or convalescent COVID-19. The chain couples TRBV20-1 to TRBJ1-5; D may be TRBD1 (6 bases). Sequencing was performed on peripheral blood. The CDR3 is CSASAQGYSNQPQHF. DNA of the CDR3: TGCAGTGCTAGTGCACAGGGATATAGCAATCAGCCCCAGCATTTT.